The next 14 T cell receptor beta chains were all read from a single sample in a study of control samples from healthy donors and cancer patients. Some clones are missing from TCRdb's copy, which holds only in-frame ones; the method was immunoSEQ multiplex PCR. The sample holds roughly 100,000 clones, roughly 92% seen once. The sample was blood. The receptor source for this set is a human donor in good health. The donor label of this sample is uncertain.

CDR3 bases: TGCGCCAGCAGCCAAGGAAGGACAGCGAATGAGCAGTTCTTC. Translated: CASSQGRTANEQFF. This chain links TRBV4-3 with TRBJ2-1, with D maybe TRBD1 (6 bases). Deletions cut 1 base from V and 7 bases from J, with 11 bases between. Germline V CDR1 and CDR2: LGHNA, YSLEER. The CDR3 runs to 14 residues.

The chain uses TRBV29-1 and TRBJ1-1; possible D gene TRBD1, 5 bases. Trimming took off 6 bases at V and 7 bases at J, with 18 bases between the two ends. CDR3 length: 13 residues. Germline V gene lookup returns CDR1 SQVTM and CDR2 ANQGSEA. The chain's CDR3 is CSVVGGLASEAFF. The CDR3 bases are TGCAGCGTCGTGGGGGGTCTCGCCAGTGAAGCTTTCTTT.

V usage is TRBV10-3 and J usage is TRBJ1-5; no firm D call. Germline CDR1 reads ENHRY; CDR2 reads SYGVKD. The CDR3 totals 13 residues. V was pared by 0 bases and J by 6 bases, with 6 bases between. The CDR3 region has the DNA TGTGCCATCAGTGAGTCGACTTTTCAGCCCCAGCATTTT. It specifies CAISESTFQPQHF.

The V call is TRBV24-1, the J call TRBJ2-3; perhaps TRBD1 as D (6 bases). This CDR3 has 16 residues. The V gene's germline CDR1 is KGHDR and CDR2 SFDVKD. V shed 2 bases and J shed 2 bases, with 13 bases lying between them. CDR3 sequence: CATSDSRGGPTDTQYF. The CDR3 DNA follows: TGTGCCACCAGTGATTCCCGAGGGGGACCCACAGATACGCAGTATTTT.

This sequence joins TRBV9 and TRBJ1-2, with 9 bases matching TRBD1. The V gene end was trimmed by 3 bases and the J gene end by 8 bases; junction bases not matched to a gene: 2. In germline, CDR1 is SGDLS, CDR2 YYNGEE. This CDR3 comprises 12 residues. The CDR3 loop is CASSEQGAGYTF. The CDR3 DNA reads TGTGCCAGCAGCGAACAGGGGGCCGGCTACACCTTC. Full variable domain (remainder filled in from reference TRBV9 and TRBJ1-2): DSGVTQTPKHLITATGQRVTLRCSPRSGDLSVYWYQQSLDQGLQFLIQYYNGEERAKGNILERFSAQQFPDLHSELNLSSLELGDSALYFCASSEQGAGYTFGSGTRLTVV.

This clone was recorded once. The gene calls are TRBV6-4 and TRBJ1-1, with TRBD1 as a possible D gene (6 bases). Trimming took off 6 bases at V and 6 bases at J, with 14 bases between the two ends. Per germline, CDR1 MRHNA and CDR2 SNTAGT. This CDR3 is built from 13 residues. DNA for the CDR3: TGTGCCAGCAGACTAGACAGGATGGCTGAAGCTTTCTTT. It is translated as CASRLDRMAEAFF.

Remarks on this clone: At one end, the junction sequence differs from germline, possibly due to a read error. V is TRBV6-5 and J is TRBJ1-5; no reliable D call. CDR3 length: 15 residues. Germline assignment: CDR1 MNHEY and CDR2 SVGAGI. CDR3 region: CASSPTGDSNQPQHF. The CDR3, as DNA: TGTGCCAGCAGTCCGACGGGAGATAGCAATCAGCCTCAGCATTTT.

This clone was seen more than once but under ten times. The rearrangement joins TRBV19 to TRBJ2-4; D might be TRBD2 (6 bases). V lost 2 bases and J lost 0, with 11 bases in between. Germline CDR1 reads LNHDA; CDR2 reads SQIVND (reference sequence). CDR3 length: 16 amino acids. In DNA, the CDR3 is TGTGCCAGTAGTATATCCCGGGGGAAAGCCAAAAACATTCAGTACTTC. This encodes CASSISRGKAKNIQYF. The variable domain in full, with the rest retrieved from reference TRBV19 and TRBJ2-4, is DGGITQSPKYLFRKEGQNVTLSCEQNLNHDAMYWYRQDPGQGLRLIYYSQIVNDFQKGDIAEGYSVSREKKESFPLTVTSAQKNPTAFYLCASSISRGKAKNIQYFGAGTRLSVL.

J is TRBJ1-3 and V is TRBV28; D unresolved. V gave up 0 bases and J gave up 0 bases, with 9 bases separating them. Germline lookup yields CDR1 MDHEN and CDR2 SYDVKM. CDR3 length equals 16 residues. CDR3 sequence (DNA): TGTGCCAGCAGTTTATGGACTGGGGACTCTGGAAACACCATATATTTT. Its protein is CASSLWTGDSGNTIYF.

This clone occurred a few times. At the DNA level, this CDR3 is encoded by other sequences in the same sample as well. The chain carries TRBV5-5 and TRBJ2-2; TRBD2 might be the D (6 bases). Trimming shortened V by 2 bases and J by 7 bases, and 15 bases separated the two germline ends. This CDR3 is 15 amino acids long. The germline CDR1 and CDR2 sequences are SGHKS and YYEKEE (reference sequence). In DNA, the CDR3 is TGTGCCAGCAGCTTACGACTGGGGGGTGACGGGGAGCTGTTTTTT. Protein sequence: CASSLRLGGDGELFF.

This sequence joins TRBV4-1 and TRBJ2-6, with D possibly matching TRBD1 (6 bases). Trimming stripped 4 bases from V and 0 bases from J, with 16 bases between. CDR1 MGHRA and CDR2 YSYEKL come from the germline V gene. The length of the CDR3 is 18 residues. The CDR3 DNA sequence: TGCGCCAGCAGCCCCCTGACAGGTGGTGCCTCTGGGGCCAACGTCCTGACTTTC. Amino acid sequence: CASSPLTGGASGANVLTF.

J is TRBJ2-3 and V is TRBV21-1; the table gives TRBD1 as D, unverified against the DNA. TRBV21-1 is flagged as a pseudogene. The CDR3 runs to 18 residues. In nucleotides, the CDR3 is TGTGCCAGCAGCAAACAACCCCGGACAGGGGGTTTGGCAGATACGCAGTATTTT. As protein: CASSKQPRTGGLADTQYF.

DNA for the CDR3: TGTGCCAGCAACCGAGAGACAACTAATGAAAAACTGTTTTTT. Its protein product is CASNRETTNEKLFF. The genes are TRBV2 and TRBJ1-4; D uncertain. CDR1 is SNHLY, CDR2 FYNNEI, per germline. The length of the CDR3 is 14 residues. The V end lost 7 bases, the J end lost 0 bases, and 9 bases lay between the germline ends.

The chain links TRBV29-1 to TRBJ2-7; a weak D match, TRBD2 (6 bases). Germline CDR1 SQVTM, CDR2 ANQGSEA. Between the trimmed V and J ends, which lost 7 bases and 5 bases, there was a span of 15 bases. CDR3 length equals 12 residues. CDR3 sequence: CSAAGPGDEQYF. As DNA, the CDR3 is TGCAGCGCTGCGGGGCCCGGCGACGAGCAGTACTTC.